The 19 T cell receptor beta chains given below trace back to one sample, sequenced in a study of beta chain features in type 1 diabetes. Reverse transcription of all isolated RNA meant that expressed TCRB transcripts were sequenced. Repertoires were generated with immunoSEQ multiplex PCR, while TCRdb's copy carries only in-frame clones and drops some. The sample contains hundreds of thousands of clones, over 8.5% of which appear only once. The sample was naive CD4+ T cells from blood. The source is a woman under 30 in good health.

This clone showed up just a few times. This chain links TRBV4-2 with TRBJ1-5; tentatively, D is TRBD1 (6 bases). CDR3 length equals 15 residues. The ends were cut back, 0 bases at V and 7 bases at J, with 13 bases in the middle. Germline CDR1 LGHNA, CDR2 YNFKEQ. For the CDR3, the DNA is TGTGCCAGCAGCCAAGAGAGCACAGGGCTACAGCCCCAGCATTTT. This gives the protein CASSQESTGLQPQHF.

The rearrangement links TRBV6-1 to TRBJ1-1, with a weak D call TRBD1 (6 bases). Trimming shortened V by 6 bases and J by 3 bases, and 11 bases separated the two germline ends. This CDR3 region has 13 residues. Germline assignment: CDR1 MNHNS and CDR2 SASEGT. CDR3 loop: CASREGGHTEAFF. CDR3 DNA: TGTGCCAGCAGGGAGGGGGGGCACACTGAAGCTTTCTTT.

A few counts support this clone. The chain combines TRBV30 with TRBJ2-1; D ambiguous. The V end was cut by 0 bases, the J end by 11 bases, with 14 bases between. In germline, CDR1 is GTSNPN, CDR2 SVGIG (reference sequence). The CDR3 has 13 residues. This CDR3 reads CAWSVFDLGKQFF. DNA of the CDR3: TGTGCCTGGAGTGTATTTGATCTAGGAAAGCAGTTCTTC. Complete variable domain (other parts from reference TRBV30 and TRBJ2-1): SQTIHQWPATLVQPVGSPLSLECTVEGTSNPNLYWYRQAAGRGLQLLFYSVGIGQISSEVPQNLSASRPQDRQFILSSKKLLLSDSGFYLCAWSVFDLGKQFFGPGTRLTVL.

This clone has just a few counts. V gene TRBV5-1 combines with J gene TRBJ2-7, with 8 bases lining up with TRBD2. The CDR3 runs to 16 residues. The J segment lost 1 base and the V segment lost 4 bases, leaving 10 bases of the junction unmatched. CDR1 and CDR2 from the germline V gene are SGHRS and YFSETQ. The DNA of the CDR3 is TGCGCCAGCAGCGTCGAGACTAGCGTATTTTCCTACGAGCAGTACTTC. Its protein is CASSVETSVFSYEQYF.

The chain uses TRBV15 and TRBJ1-3, with 10 bases matching TRBD1. CDR3 length: 15 amino acids. Germline V gene sequence: CDR1 LNHNV, CDR2 YYDKDF (reference sequence). The ends lost 4 bases at V and 7 bases at J; junction bases unmatched: 7. CDR3 loop: CATSTWTGGSNTIYF. In DNA form, the CDR3 reads TGTGCCACCAGCACCTGGACAGGGGGAAGTAACACCATATATTTT.

This chain joins TRBV5-4 and TRBJ2-1; TRBD2 matches at 8 bases. The CDR3 runs 16 residues. The germline CDR1 and CDR2 sequences are SGHNT and YYREEE (reference sequence). Unmatched junction bases numbered 9, after V lost 2 bases and J lost 5 bases. This chain's CDR3 is CASSFPLAGSDNEQFF. CDR3 coding DNA: TGTGCCAGCAGCTTCCCCCTAGCGGGTTCAGACAATGAGCAGTTCTTC.

The chain carries TRBV10-3 and TRBJ2-7; 9 bases line up with TRBD2. The CDR3 runs to 15 residues. With 3 bases clipped from V and 2 bases from J, the junction kept 5 bases outside the gene matches. Germline V CDR1 and CDR2: ENHRY, SYGVKD. This chain's CDR3 is CAISEGGGAPYEQYF. CDR3 bases: TGTGCCATCAGTGAAGGCGGGGGGGCCCCCTACGAGCAGTACTTC.

The J gene is TRBJ1-1, the V gene TRBV15; D remains unclear. In germline, CDR1 is LNHNV, CDR2 YYDKDF (reference sequence). Between the trimmed V and J ends, which lost 7 bases and 6 bases, there was a span of 15 bases. This CDR3 spans 13 amino acids. The CDR3 DNA reads TGTGCCACCACGCAAAACGGGTTGGCTGAAGCTTTCTTT. Protein product: CATTQNGLAEAFF.

In this sample, this clone turned up a few times. CDR3 sequence: CASSQQVINEQFF. DNA of the CDR3: TGTGCCAGCAGCCAGCAGGTTATCAATGAGCAGTTCTTC. The V call is TRBV4-2, the J call TRBJ2-1; D remains unclear. Deletions cut 3 bases from V and 6 bases from J, with 9 bases between. This CDR3 contains 13 residues. The germline CDR1 and CDR2 sequences are LGHNA and YNFKEQ.

This chain joins TRBV5-1 and TRBJ2-7, with a possible D match to TRBD1 (6 bases). Per the germline V gene, CDR1 is SGHRS and CDR2 is YFSETQ. The germline V and J ends were trimmed by 3 bases and 2 bases, with 12 bases remaining between them. This CDR3 has 14 residues. The CDR3 here is CASSYQGFTYEQYF. For the CDR3, the DNA is TGCGCCAGCAGCTACCAGGGGTTTACCTACGAGCAGTACTTC.

This clone showed up just a few times. The chain joins TRBV9 to TRBJ2-3; D remains unclear. V was shortened by 0 bases and J by 6 bases, with 8 bases between the two germline ends. Germline lookup yields CDR1 SGDLS and CDR2 YYNGEE. The CDR3 is 13 amino acids. The CDR3 nucleotides are TGTGCCAGCAGCGTAGCTACCCGGGATACGCAGTATTTT. Amino acids: CASSVATRDTQYF.

This clone has a handful of counts. Other DNA sequences in the same sample also yield this CDR3. The chain has TRBV7-2 and TRBJ1-2; 7 bases map to TRBD1. The ends lost 1 base at V and 4 bases at J; junction bases unmatched: 0. CDR1 SGHTA and CDR2 FQGNSA come from the germline V gene. The CDR3 spans 13 residues. The CDR3 region has the DNA TGTGCCAGCAGCTTAGGACAGGGCTATGGCTACACCTTC. This encodes CASSLGQGYGYTF.

This clone was seen once. This chain joins TRBV30 and TRBJ1-3; D ambiguous. The CDR3 length is 13 residues. Germline V gene sequence: CDR1 GTSNPN, CDR2 SVGIG (reference sequence). Deletions cut 2 bases from V and 2 bases from J, with 7 bases between. In DNA form, the CDR3 reads TGTGCCTGGAGTCGGTTGGCTGGAAACACCATATATTTT. Its protein product is CAWSRLAGNTIYF.

This clone has a handful of counts. The chain recombines TRBV4-1 with TRBJ2-6; 7 nucleotides line up with TRBD1. J gave up 4 bases and V 1 base, and 13 bases lay outside the gene matches. This CDR3 has 19 amino acids. CDR1 and CDR2 from the germline V gene are MGHRA and YSYEKL. The CDR3 region is CASSQAGGGGFQGANVLTF. DNA for the CDR3: TGCGCCAGCAGCCAAGCAGGGGGTGGTGGTTTTCAGGGGGCCAACGTCCTGACTTTC.

This clone was detected only a few times. This chain connects TRBV5-1 to TRBJ2-1; TRBD2 aligns across 16 bases. J was trimmed by 9 bases and V by 4 bases; bases with no gene match: 7. The CDR3 is made up of 16 amino acids. Germline-derived CDR1 and CDR2 are SGHRS and YFSETQ. CDR3 sequence (DNA): TGCGCCAGCAGCCGGGGACTAGCGGGGGGGCATGGTGAGCAGTTCTTC. This sequence encodes CASSRGLAGGHGEQFF.

The CDR3 protein is CATSGGWDNEQFF. CDR3 bases: TGTGCCACTAGCGGGGGGTGGGACAATGAGCAGTTCTTC. This chain links TRBV6-1 with TRBJ2-1; TRBD2 matches 11 bases. CDR1 and CDR2 from the germline V gene are MNHNS and SASEGT. This CDR3 spans 13 amino acids. Trimming cost V 10 bases and J 5 bases; bases outside gene matches: 4.

The chain joins TRBV27 to TRBJ1-5; D unresolved. The CDR3 totals 18 residues. Trimming cost V 6 bases and J 3 bases, with 24 bases left between them. Germline loops: CDR1 MNHEY, CDR2 SMNVEV (reference sequence). The CDR3 loop reads CASRTLSTGIADNQPQHF. In DNA form, the CDR3 reads TGTGCCAGCAGAACGCTATCGACCGGGATCGCCGACAATCAGCCCCAGCATTTT.

This clone was picked up a small number of times. This chain links TRBV27 with TRBJ1-1; D not resolved. The germline V and J ends were trimmed by 0 bases and 10 bases, with 12 bases remaining between them. Germline V gene lookup returns CDR1 MNHEY and CDR2 SMNVEV (reference sequence). The CDR3 runs 13 residues. The DNA for the CDR3 is TGTGCCAGCAGTTTATCCCGAGGAGGGAGAGCTTTCTTT. Translated, it gives CASSLSRGGRAFF.

In its sample, this clone was seen a few times. J is TRBJ1-1 and V is TRBV2; 7 bases line up with TRBD1. This CDR3 is 14 amino acids long. Germline assignment: CDR1 SNHLY and CDR2 FYNNEI. After removal of 7 bases from V and 7 bases from J, the junction contained 12 bases not matched to a gene. Here the CDR3 reads CASNKDRLPSEAFF. For the CDR3, the DNA is TGTGCCAGCAATAAGGACAGGCTACCGAGTGAAGCTTTCTTT.